This TCR beta chain was obtained from a study of cytomegalovirus exposure and HLA in healthy donors. Concerning this clone itself: No antigen is known for it.

Primers: 60 Vbeta forward and 13 Jbeta reverse. TCRdb's copy holds only in-frame clones and misses some; the assay was immunoSEQ multiplex PCR. The data show more than 100,000 clones, with over 70% seen just once and 7.5% to 9% held by the top ten. Findings and caveats of the study: Later analysis demonstrated an association between a missense DCLRE1C variant and TCR beta V- and J-gene trimming.

The TCR sequence derives from a female donor in good health and CMV-seropositive. Input material: PBMCs.

The DNA of the CDR3 is TGTGCCAGTAGTACTCTCAACATCGTAAGGGAGCTGTTTTTT. It codes for CASSTLNIVRELFF. The rearrangement uses TRBV19 and TRBJ2-2; D remains unclear. Trimming removed 4 bases from V and 9 bases from J, with 15 bases in between. Germline loops: CDR1 LNHDA, CDR2 SQIVND (reference sequence). The CDR3 consists of 14 residues.